The sample holds many counts of the clone carrying this TCR beta chain. Its antigen is currently unknown. These data originate in a study of T cells in Graves' hyperthyroidism and ophthalmopathy. General study findings and limits: In the analysis, a 13 V-J model separated ophthalmopathy from stable hyperthyroidism.

J lost 2 bases, V lost 5 bases, and 11 bases had no gene match. This CDR3 has 16 amino acids. The germline CDR1 and CDR2 sequences are SNHLY and FYNNEI. The investigators amplified TCR beta CDR3 regions from RNA transcripts. When the TCR CDR3 underwent first-round RT-PCR, the HTBI primer set was used. TCRdb passed the multiplex PCR reads through MiXCR, listing each CDR3 protein once. The sample includes 530,000 or so distinct CDR3 sequences, under 20% of them seen just once. The genes are TRBV2 and TRBJ1-2; 7 positions agree with TRBD1. The origin of this receptor is a woman younger than 30 with Graves' ophthalmopathy. Sequences were obtained from blood. The CDR3 protein is CASSPPVWTGNYGYTF. CDR3 DNA sequence: TGTGCCAGCAGTCCTCCTGTATGGACAGGAAACTATGGCTACACCTTC.